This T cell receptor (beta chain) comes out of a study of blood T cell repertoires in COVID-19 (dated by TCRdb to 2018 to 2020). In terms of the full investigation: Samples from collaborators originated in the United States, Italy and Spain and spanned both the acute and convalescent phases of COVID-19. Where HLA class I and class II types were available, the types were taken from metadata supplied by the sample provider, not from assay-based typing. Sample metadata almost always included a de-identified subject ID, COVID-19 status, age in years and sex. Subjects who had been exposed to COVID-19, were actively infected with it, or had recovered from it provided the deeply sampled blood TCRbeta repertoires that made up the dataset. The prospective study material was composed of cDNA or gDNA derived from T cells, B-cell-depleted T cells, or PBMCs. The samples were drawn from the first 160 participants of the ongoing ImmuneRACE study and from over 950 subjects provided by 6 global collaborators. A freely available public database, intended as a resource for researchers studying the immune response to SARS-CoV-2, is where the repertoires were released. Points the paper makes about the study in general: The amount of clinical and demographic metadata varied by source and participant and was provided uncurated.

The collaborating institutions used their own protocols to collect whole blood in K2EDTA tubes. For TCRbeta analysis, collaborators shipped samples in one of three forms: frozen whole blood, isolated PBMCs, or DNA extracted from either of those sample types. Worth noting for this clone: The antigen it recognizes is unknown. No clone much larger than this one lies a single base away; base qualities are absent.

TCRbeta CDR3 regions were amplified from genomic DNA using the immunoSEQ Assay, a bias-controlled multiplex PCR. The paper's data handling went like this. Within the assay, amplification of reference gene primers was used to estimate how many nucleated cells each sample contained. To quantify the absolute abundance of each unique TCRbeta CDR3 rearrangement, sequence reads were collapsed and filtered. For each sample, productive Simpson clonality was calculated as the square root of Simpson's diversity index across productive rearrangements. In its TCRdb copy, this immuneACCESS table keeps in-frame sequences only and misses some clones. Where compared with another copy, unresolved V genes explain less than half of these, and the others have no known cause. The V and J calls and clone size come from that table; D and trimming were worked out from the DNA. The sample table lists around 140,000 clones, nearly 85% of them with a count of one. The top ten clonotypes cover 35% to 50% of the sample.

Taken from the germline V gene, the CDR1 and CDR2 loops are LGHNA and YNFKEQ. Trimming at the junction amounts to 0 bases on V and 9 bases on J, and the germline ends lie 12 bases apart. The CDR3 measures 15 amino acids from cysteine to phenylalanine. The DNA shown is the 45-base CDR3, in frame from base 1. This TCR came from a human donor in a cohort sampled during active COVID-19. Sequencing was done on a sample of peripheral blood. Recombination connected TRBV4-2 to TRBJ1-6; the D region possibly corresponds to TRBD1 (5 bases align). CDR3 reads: CASSQERGSTSPLHF. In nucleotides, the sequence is TGTGCCAGCAGCCAAGAGCGGGGCTCTACTTCACCCCTCCACTTT.